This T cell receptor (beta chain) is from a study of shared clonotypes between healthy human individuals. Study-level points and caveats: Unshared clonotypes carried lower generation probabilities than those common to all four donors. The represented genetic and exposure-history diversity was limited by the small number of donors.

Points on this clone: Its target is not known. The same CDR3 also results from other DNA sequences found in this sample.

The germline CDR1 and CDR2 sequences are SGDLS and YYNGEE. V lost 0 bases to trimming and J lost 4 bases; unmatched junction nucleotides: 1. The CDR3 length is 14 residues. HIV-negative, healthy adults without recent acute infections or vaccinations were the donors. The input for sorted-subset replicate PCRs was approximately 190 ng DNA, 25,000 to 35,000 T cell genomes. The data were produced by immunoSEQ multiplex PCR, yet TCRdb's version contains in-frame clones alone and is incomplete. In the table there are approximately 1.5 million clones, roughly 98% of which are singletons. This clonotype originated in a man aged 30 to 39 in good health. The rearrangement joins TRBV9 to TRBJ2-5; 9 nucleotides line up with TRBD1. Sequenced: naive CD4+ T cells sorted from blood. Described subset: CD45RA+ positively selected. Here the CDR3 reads CASSVGQGGETQYF. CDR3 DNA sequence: TGTGCCAGCAGCGTAGGACAGGGGGGAGAGACCCAGTACTTC.